A selection of T cell receptor beta chains follows, all from one sample in a study of monozygotic twins with inflammatory bowel disease. From the 5' RACE reads, TCRdb lists one entry per CDR3 protein and no DNA. Seen in this sample are 150,000 to 200,000 distinct CDR3 sequences; the ten most common clones hold less than 7.5%. Sequencing used blood. The receptors stem from a human donor with ulcerative colitis or Crohn's disease, or a healthy co-twin of an affected twin (not recorded which). Both conserved end residues are part of each CDR3. Fields, in order: J gene, V gene, CDR3 protein.

TRBJ1-1 | TRBV5-4 | CASSSGLRNTEAFF
TRBJ2-2 | TRBV11-2 | CASSAYGTSGGITGELFF
TRBJ1-5 | TRBV7-2 | CASSLEGVSNQPQHF
TRBJ2-7 | TRBV10-2 | CASSAGGREQYF
TRBJ2-2 | TRBV29-1 | CSVRAGRRELFF
TRBJ1-4 | TRBV12-3/TRBV12-4 | CASSLGTVNYNEKLFF
TRBJ1-1 | TRBV3-1 | CASSQDRVSTEAFF
TRBJ2-7 | TRBV7-2 | CASSLGTGRYEQYF
TRBJ2-7 | TRBV7-9 | CASSPGTGVWEQYF
TRBJ2-4 | TRBV4-2 | CVSSQEVQNSAKNIEYF
TRBJ2-3 | TRBV5-1 | CASSLEGQGTDTQYF
TRBJ1-5 | TRBV5-5 | CASSPDRNQPQHF
TRBJ1-2 | TRBV20-1 | CSASPEGGVTGYGYTF
TRBJ1-1 | TRBV7-8 | CASSPDRAAYTEAFF
TRBJ2-3 | TRBV4-3 | CASSQDRGTSGIADTQYF
TRBJ1-1 | TRBV10-3 | CAIRAAGTEAFF
TRBJ2-1 | TRBV7-9 | CASSSEPGLAFYNEQFF
TRBJ2-7 | TRBV18 | CASSLVVLGISYEQYF
TRBJ2-1 | TRBV11-2 | CASSLDLPPLYNEQFF
TRBJ2-2 | TRBV27 | CASSLGFAVWPNTGELFF
TRBJ1-3 | TRBV6-1 | CASSVDRGSGNTIYF
TRBJ2-7 | TRBV7-9 | CASSPPLAVYEQYF
TRBJ2-4 | TRBV6-5 | CASSYREGAAKNIQYF
TRBJ1-6 | TRBV5-1 | CASSRSTDNSPLHF
TRBJ2-1 | TRBV5-1 | CASSLVLSSYNEQFF
TRBJ2-4 | TRBV12-3/TRBV12-4 | CASSEGAPWDIQYF
TRBJ1-6 | TRBV6-5 | CASSPGKGAANSPLHF
TRBJ2-7 | TRBV28 | CASSFGRTGSYEQYF
TRBJ2-5 | TRBV6-1 | CASQGGWETQYF
TRBJ2-7 | TRBV18 | CASSPRYSGSYEQYF
TRBJ1-2 | TRBV5-4 | CASSLGQRASNYGYTF
TRBJ2-6 | TRBV7-9 | CASEGLNPSGANVLTF
TRBJ1-2 | TRBV30 | CAWSSQPGIYGYTF
TRBJ1-1 | TRBV29-1 | CSVRTGEGTEAFF
TRBJ2-7 | TRBV5-1 | CASSLQREFYEQYF
TRBJ2-5 | TRBV11-2 | CASSFSAGGRETQYF
TRBJ2-2 | TRBV5-8 | CASSPRLAGGNSGELFF
TRBJ1-5 | TRBV28 | CASSFGTVALNQPQHF
TRBJ1-1 | TRBV27 | CASGRTGVGTEAFF
TRBJ1-5 | TRBV4-1 | CASSQDLIGNSNQPQHF
TRBJ2-4 | TRBV20-1 | CSASPPGLQNIQYF
TRBJ2-2 | TRBV12-3/TRBV12-4 | CASSFGTVNTGELFF
TRBJ1-2 | TRBV12-5 | CASGIQGGYGYTF
TRBJ1-6 | TRBV5-1 | CASSLLGTGKSPLHF
TRBJ2-7 | TRBV12-3/TRBV12-4 | CASSYGQSYEQYF
TRBJ2-7 | TRBV20-1 | CSARVGSSYEQYF
TRBJ2-7 | TRBV5-1 | CASSEGTATFEQYF
TRBJ2-7 | TRBV20-1 | CSARVGTLGSEQYF
TRBJ2-5 | TRBV18 | CASSPPEGTQYF
TRBJ2-7 | TRBV6-1 | CASRNRDFGYEQYF
TRBJ2-5 | TRBV11-2 | CASSLDTGGPPQETQYF
TRBJ1-5 | TRBV5-1 | CASSLTTGPNQPQHF
TRBJ1-6 | TRBV7-6 | CASSPGTYNSPLHF
TRBJ2-2 | TRBV5-1 | CASSPLSSPGANTGELFF